The rows below give T cell receptor beta chains drawn from one sample of a study of T cells in Graves' hyperthyroidism and ophthalmopathy. TCRdb reprocessed the multiplex PCR reads with MiXCR, giving one entry per CDR3 protein. The table has some 700,000 distinct CDR3 sequences, roughly 17% seen once. Source material: blood. The receptors derive from a man between 45 and 60 years old with Graves' hyperthyroidism. Both conserved end residues are part of each CDR3. Fields, in order: V gene, D gene, CDR3 length, J gene, clone size, CDR3 protein, CDR3 DNA. The D gene is left open where the match is weak. Only part of the rows carry a size: once, few, many, or a class if the clone is expanded.

TRBV2,TRBD2,15,TRBJ2-1,many,CASSDLREGANEQFF,TGTGCCAGCAGTGATCTCCGGGAGGGTGCCAATGAGCAGTTCTTC
TRBV9,.,14,TRBJ2-7,.,CASSAVGNSYEQYF,TGTGCCAGCAGCGCCGTGGGGAACTCCTACGAGCAGTACTTC
TRBV12-3/TRBV12-4,.,14,TRBJ1-1,many,CASSPTTGGSEAFF,TGTGCCAGCAGCCCAACTACAGGAGGCTCTGAAGCTTTCTTT
TRBV7-2,.,14,TRBJ1-6,.,CASISAAKNSPLHF,TGTGCCAGCATCTCAGCGGCGAAAAATTCACCCCTCCACTTT
TRBV15,TRBD1,14,TRBJ2-1,many,CATLRTGTGNEQFF,TGTGCCACCCTCCGGACAGGGACAGGCAATGAGCAGTTCTTC
TRBV3-1,.,13,TRBJ2-7,many,CASSQVSFYEQYF,TGTGCCAGCAGCCAAGTTAGCTTCTACGAGCAGTACTTC
TRBV6-2/TRBV6-3,TRBD2,15,TRBJ2-3,.,CASAHRGGGGDTQYF,TGTGCCAGCGCCCACCGGGGGGGAGGAGGGGATACGCAGTATTTT
TRBV27,.,14,TRBJ2-2,many,CASLGLENTGELFF,TGTGCCAGCTTAGGGCTAGAAAACACCGGGGAGCTGTTTTTT
TRBV19,.,16,TRBJ1-5,.,CASSTRDWYSNQPQHF,TGTGCCAGTAGTACCCGGGACTGGTATAGCAATCAGCCCCAGCATTTT
TRBV6-1,.,14,TRBJ2-7,.,CASRKPGGTYEQYF,TGTGCCAGCAGGAAACCCGGGGGAACCTACGAGCAGTACTTC
TRBV20-1,TRBD2,14,TRBJ2-5,.,CSARRAGGIETQYF,TGCAGTGCTAGAAGAGCGGGAGGTATAGAGACCCAGTACTTC
TRBV7-2,.,17,TRBJ1-4,many,CASSWLPRGTTNEKLFF,TGTGCCAGCAGCTGGCTACCCCGGGGGACAACTAATGAAAAACTGTTTTTT
TRBV4-3,.,15,TRBJ2-3,few,CASSLTSRVEDTQYF,TGCGCCAGCAGCCTCACTTCCAGGGTCGAGGATACGCAGTATTTT
TRBV25-1,.,14,TRBJ1-6,.,CASRDTMGDSPLHF,TGTGCCAGTAGAGACACCATGGGAGATTCACCCCTCCACTTT
TRBV12-3/TRBV12-4,TRBD2,14,TRBJ2-5,many,CASNRAGTSGTQYF,TGTGCCAGCAACCGGGCCGGGACTAGCGGGACCCAGTACTTC
TRBV20-1,TRBD1,15,TRBJ2-3,many,CSARGQGFRTDTQYF,TGCAGTGCTAGAGGACAGGGGTTTAGAACAGATACGCAGTATTTT
TRBV7-2,.,13,TRBJ1-2,many,CASSLGGGFGYTF,TGTGCCAGCAGCTTAGGGGGCGGGTTCGGCTACACCTTC
TRBV20-1,.,15,TRBJ2-1,.,CSARDPGREYNEQFF,TGCAGTGCTAGAGACCCCGGGAGAGAGTACAATGAGCAGTTCTTC
TRBV27,TRBD2,13,TRBJ2-7,.,CATALGRAREQYF,TGTGCCACCGCACTCGGGAGGGCCCGCGAGCAGTACTTC
TRBV5-1,.,12,TRBJ2-3,.,CASSLIPDTQYF,TGCGCCAGCAGCTTGATCCCAGATACGCAGTATTTT
TRBV19,.,13,TRBJ2-7,few,CASSIEWPREQYF,TGTGCCAGTAGTATTGAGTGGCCGAGGGAGCAGTACTTC
TRBV5-5,.,13,TRBJ2-7,few,CASSSDPYYEQYF,TGTGCCAGCAGCTCCGATCCTTACTACGAGCAGTACTTC
TRBV28,TRBD1,15,TRBJ1-5,many,CASSLYRGLNQPQHF,TGTGCCAGCAGTTTATACAGGGGGCTCAATCAGCCCCAGCATTTT
TRBV6-1,TRBD1,15,TRBJ2-1,few,CASSPVTGDSNEQFF,TGTGCCAGCAGCCCGGTGACAGGGGATAGCAATGAGCAGTTCTTC
TRBV28,.,14,TRBJ2-7,many,CASSGTTTSYEQYF,TGTGCCAGCAGCGGTACGACAACCTCCTACGAGCAGTACTTC
TRBV12-3/TRBV12-4,.,13,TRBJ1-1,many,CASSLGTAAEAFF,TGTGCCAGCAGTTTAGGAACGGCGGCTGAAGCTTTCTTT
TRBV19,TRBD1,17,TRBJ1-2,.,CASSTTGTGGYSYGYTF,TGTGCCAGTAGTACAACTGGGACAGGGGGCTACAGCTATGGCTACACCTTC
TRBV6-2/TRBV6-3,TRBD1,14,TRBJ1-6,many,CASRTTGDNSPLHF,TGTGCCAGCAGGACCACAGGGGATAATTCACCCCTCCACTTT
TRBV9,TRBD1,14,TRBJ2-5,many,CASSVGTGKETQYF,TGTGCCAGCAGCGTCGGGACAGGGAAGGAGACCCAGTACTTC
TRBV2,TRBD2,14,TRBJ2-3,many,CASEAGELTDTQYF,TGTGCCAGCGAGGCGGGAGAACTAACAGATACGCAGTATTTT
TRBV27,TRBD2,16,TRBJ2-1,.,CASGDWLAGGFNEQFF,TGTGCCAGCGGGGACTGGCTAGCGGGAGGCTTCAATGAGCAGTTCTTC
TRBV9,.,13,TRBJ1-6,few,CASSGKSNSPLHF,TGTGCCAGCAGCGGCAAGAGTAATTCACCCCTCCACTTT
TRBV11-2,.,12,TRBJ1-2,many,CASSLVGGDYTF,TGTGCCAGCAGCTTAGTAGGGGGAGACTACACCTTC
TRBV19,.,15,TRBJ1-2,many,CASIATGASSYGYTF,TGTGCCAGTATAGCAACCGGGGCATCGAGCTATGGCTACACCTTC
TRBV7-2,TRBD2,16,TRBJ2-3,.,CASSLDFAGGTDTQYF,TGTGCCAGCAGCTTAGACTTCGCGGGAGGCACAGATACGCAGTATTTT
TRBV29-1,.,13,TRBJ1-1,few,CSVHGGVGTEAFF,TGCAGCGTCCACGGTGGGGTTGGGACTGAAGCTTTCTTT
TRBV10-3,.,13,TRBJ1-1,many,CAISESKETEAFF,TGTGCCATCAGTGAGTCGAAGGAAACTGAAGCTTTCTTT
TRBV13,.,15,TRBJ2-1,few,CASSAYIDINNEQFF,TGTGCCAGCAGCGCTTACATCGATATTAACAATGAGCAGTTCTTC
TRBV7-9,.,13,TRBJ1-1,many,CASSLAQDTEAFF,TGTGCCAGCAGCTTAGCACAGGACACTGAAGCTTTCTTT
TRBV6-2/TRBV6-3,.,14,TRBJ2-2,many,CASRIGQNTGELFF,TGTGCCAGCAGGATAGGACAGAACACCGGGGAGCTGTTTTTT
TRBV18,TRBD1,16,TRBJ2-3,.,CASSPRDSQSTDTQYF,TGTGCCAGCTCACCCCGGGACAGCCAGAGCACAGATACGCAGTATTTT
TRBV28,.,13,TRBJ2-1,.,CASIGSGYNEQFF,TGTGCCAGCATCGGGAGTGGCTACAATGAGCAATTCTTC